What follows are 28 T cell receptor beta chains derived from one specimen sequenced in a study of CD8 T cells in ankylosing spondylitis. General observations from the study: A TCR beta motif of about eight highly homologous variants appeared characteristic of ankylosing spondylitis blood.

For these receptors, no antigen is known. MiXCR, run by TCRdb on the 5' RACE reads, gives a single entry per CDR3 protein. Counted here are around 490,000 distinct CDR3 sequences, approximately 5.3% occurring once; the ten biggest clones make up 3.5%. Material: blood, either unsorted or a sorted T cell fraction (not recorded which). Every receptor here comes from a male donor with ankylosing spondylitis.

Ten or more counts support this clonotype. The chain's CDR3 is CAISHGQGIIGNQPQHF. DNA of the CDR3: TGTGCCATCAGTCACGGACAGGGGATTATCGGCAATCAGCCCCAGCATTTT. J is TRBJ1-5 and V is TRBV10-3, with TRBD1 identical over 9 bases. This CDR3 has 17 residues. J was trimmed by 2 bases and V by 5 bases; bases with no gene match: 10. The germline CDR1 and CDR2 sequences are ENHRY and SYGVKD.

This clonotype turned up a few times. A much larger clone differs from this one at a single base, so this may be a read error. The rearrangement links TRBV5-6 to TRBJ1-5; 8 bases fit TRBD1. CDR1 SGHDT and CDR2 YYEEEE come from the germline V gene. CDR3 length: 16 residues. CDR3 residues: CASSFGQGARNQHQHF. The CDR3 bases are TGTGCCAGCAGCTTTGGGCAGGGGGCAAGAAATCAGCACCAGCATTTT.

This clonotype appeared many times. The chain is built from TRBV20-1 and TRBJ2-5; the D is unclear. Per the germline V gene, CDR1 is DFQATT and CDR2 is SNEGSKA (reference sequence). Trimming left V 5 bases short and J 5 bases short, with 15 bases between. This CDR3 is 13 amino acids long. CDR3 in amino acids: CSAAVGYMETQYF. The CDR3 DNA follows: TGCAGTGCTGCTGTGGGGTATATGGAGACCCAGTACTTC.

This clonotype was seen many times. The CDR3 here is CSPGLAAYNEQFF. The CDR3 coding sequence is TGCAGCCCGGGACTAGCGGCTTACAATGAGCAGTTCTTC. The V gene is TRBV20-1, the J gene TRBJ2-1, with TRBD2 matching 11 bases. There are 13 residues in the CDR3. Germline-derived CDR1 and CDR2 are DFQATT and SNEGSKA (reference sequence).

This clonotype was observed many times. In nucleotides, the CDR3 is TGCAGCGTTGGAGTGCAAGATACGCAGTATTTT. Protein product: CSVGVQDTQYF. The chain recombines TRBV29-1 with TRBJ2-3; D not certain. Trimming removed 4 bases from V and 5 bases from J, with 7 bases in between. This CDR3 is 11 amino acids long. Germline V CDR1 and CDR2: SQVTM, ANQGSEA.

This clonotype appeared many times. The rearrangement uses TRBV6-1 and TRBJ2-4; 9 positions match TRBD1. CDR3 length equals 15 residues. Germline V lookup: CDR1 MNHNS, CDR2 SASEGT. Trimming removed 5 bases from V and 4 bases from J; junction bases left unmatched: 6. For the CDR3, the DNA is TGTGCCAGCAGTAAACAGGGGGCAGCGAAAAACATTCAGTACTTC. Protein: CASSKQGAAKNIQYF.

The sample holds many counts of this clonotype. The chain combines TRBV28 with TRBJ2-6; D may be TRBD1 (5 bases). The V end was cut by 8 bases, the J end by 2 bases, with 10 bases between. The CDR3 runs 14 residues. CDR1 MDHEN and CDR2 SYDVKM come from the germline V gene. Written as DNA, the CDR3 is TGTGCCAGCGGTGGGGCTGCTGGGGCCAACGTCCTGACTTTC. It yields the protein CASGGAAGANVLTF.

At least ten counts were recorded for this clonotype. CDR3 sequence (DNA): TGTGCCAGCAGCCGCACCAACACCGGGGAGCTGTTTTTT. Translated, it gives CASSRTNTGELFF. The V call is TRBV7-2, the J call TRBJ2-2; D is unclear. Trimming shortened V by 5 bases and J by 2 bases, and 6 bases separated the two germline ends. This CDR3 contains 13 residues. Germline V gives CDR1 SGHTA, CDR2 FQGNSA.

V usage is TRBV4-2 and J usage is TRBJ2-3; 10 bases line up with TRBD2. V shed 1 base and J 0 bases; nucleotides not matched to a gene: 7. CDR3 length equals 18 residues. The V gene's germline CDR1 is LGHNA and CDR2 YNFKEQ. The CDR3 spells CASSQAVASGGSTDTQYF. CDR3 DNA sequence: TGTGCCAGCAGCCAAGCAGTGGCTAGCGGGGGAAGCACAGATACGCAGTATTTT.

The chain links TRBV29-1 to TRBJ2-2; the D is unclear. This CDR3 spans 13 amino acids. CDR1 and CDR2 from the germline V gene are SQVTM and ANQGSEA. V shed 4 bases and J shed 1 base, with 7 bases lying between them. The CDR3 sequence: CSVVDGNTGELFF. CDR3 bases: TGCAGCGTTGTCGACGGGAACACCGGGGAGCTGTTTTTT.

This clonotype was counted ten times or more. The rearrangement uses TRBV10-3 and TRBJ1-5; D perhaps matches TRBD1 (6 bases). Trimming shortened V by 3 bases and J by 7 bases, and 13 bases separated the two germline ends. The CDR3 is made up of 14 amino acids. In germline, CDR1 is ENHRY, CDR2 SYGVKD. The chain's CDR3 is CAISDPLRGQPQHF. CDR3 bases: TGTGCCATCAGTGACCCTCTGAGGGGGCAGCCCCAGCATTTT.

This clonotype was picked up many times. The chain has TRBV5-6 and TRBJ2-2; D possibly corresponds to TRBD2 (5 bases). CDR1 is SGHDT and CDR2 is YYEEEE in the germline V gene. The CDR3 extends over 13 amino acids. V was clipped by 4 bases and J by 7 bases, with 11 bases between them. CDR3 in DNA: TGTGCCAGCAGCCCCATGAGGGTCGGGGAGCTGTTTTTT. The encoded protein is CASSPMRVGELFF.

This clonotype has a count of ten or more. The chain uses TRBV24-1 and TRBJ2-2, with D tentatively TRBD2 (6 bases). Deletions cut 4 bases from V and 5 bases from J, with 13 bases between. Germline loops: CDR1 KGHDR, CDR2 SFDVKD. CDR3 length: 15 residues. CDR3 coding DNA: TGTGCCACCAGTGACCTGGGACGGGGGACCGGGGAGCTGTTTTTT. Its translation is CATSDLGRGTGELFF.

This clonotype was observed at least ten times. This rearrangement joins TRBV4-2 to TRBJ1-4; 7 bases fit TRBD1. This CDR3 has 15 residues. J lost 12 bases, V lost 2 bases, and 12 bases had no gene match. From germline, CDR1 is LGHNA and CDR2 YNFKEQ. The CDR3 coding sequence is TGTGCCAGCAGCCAACTACCCTTCCGACAGGGTCAACTGTTTTTT. Protein sequence: CASSQLPFRQGQLFF.

This clonotype was counted at least ten times. This chain links TRBV27 with TRBJ2-5; 10 bases fit TRBD2. The germline CDR1 and CDR2 sequences are MNHEY and SMNVEV (reference sequence). This CDR3 has 16 amino acids. The J segment lost 2 bases and the V segment lost 0 bases, leaving 3 bases of the junction unmatched. The CDR3: CASSLSLLAGQETQYF. The CDR3 DNA sequence: TGTGCCAGCAGTTTATCGTTACTAGCGGGACAAGAGACCCAGTACTTC.

In its sample, this clonotype was seen many times. The chain is built from TRBV29-1 and TRBJ2-1, with 9 bases identical to TRBD2. Germline V CDR1 and CDR2: SQVTM, ANQGSEA. This CDR3 spans 14 amino acids. The trim removed 2 bases at V and 3 bases at J, leaving 2 bases unmatched. The CDR3 coding sequence is TGCAGCGTTGAACTAGCGGGGAACTACAATGAGCAGTTCTTC. Translation gives CSVELAGNYNEQFF.

This clonotype was observed many times. V and J are TRBV29-1 and TRBJ1-4; D gene ambiguous. Germline lookup yields CDR1 SQVTM and CDR2 ANQGSEA. The CDR3 covers 11 residues. Trimming left V 4 bases short and J 4 bases short, with 4 bases between. The CDR3 is CSVGGNEKLFF. In DNA form, the CDR3 reads TGCAGCGTTGGCGGTAATGAAAAACTGTTTTTT.

This clonotype appeared many times. The chain employs TRBV5-6 and TRBJ2-1; D call uncertain. The germline V and J ends were trimmed by 2 bases and 0 bases, with 9 bases remaining between them. The CDR3 is made up of 15 amino acids. From germline, CDR1 is SGHDT and CDR2 YYEEEE. As DNA, the CDR3 is TGTGCCAGCAGCTTCTCCATGAGCTCCTACAATGAGCAGTTCTTC. This translates into CASSFSMSSYNEQFF.

Comment on this clonotype: This may come from a read error, since a much larger clone is one base off. The rearrangement uses TRBV4-3 and TRBJ2-3, with D perhaps TRBD1 (5 bases). This CDR3 comprises 16 residues. Looked up from germline, CDR1 is LGHNA and CDR2 is YSLEER. CDR3 in DNA: TGCGCCAGCAGCCAAGACGGGCGTCCGGACACAGCTACGCAGTATTTT. It specifies CASSQDGRPDTATQYF.

This clonotype was picked up many times. The chain links TRBV6-2 or TRBV6-3 to TRBJ1-5; no firm D call. V was cut by 1 base and J by 5 bases, with 18 bases left in between. The CDR3 covers 17 residues. Germline V lookup: CDR1 MNHEY, CDR2 SVGEGT. CDR3 sequence (DNA): TGTGCCAGCAGTTACTTACCGGGGAGGTCATTTTATCAGCCCCAGCATTTT. It codes for CASSYLPGRSFYQPQHF.

This clonotype has a count of ten or more. The rearrangement links TRBV19 to TRBJ2-6, with D unclear. CDR1 is LNHDA and CDR2 is SQIVND in the germline V gene (reference sequence). This CDR3 spans 17 amino acids. The CDR3 DNA reads as TGTGCAACCTCCATGGTAGTCAGGAGCTCTGGGGCCAACGTCCTGACTTTC. This sequence encodes CATSMVVRSSGANVLTF.

The chain has TRBV7-9 and TRBJ1-5, with 7 bases identical to TRBD1. This CDR3 is 16 amino acids long. The trim removed 5 bases at V and 0 bases at J, leaving 7 bases unmatched. CDR1 SEHNR and CDR2 FQNEAQ come from the germline V gene (reference sequence). CDR3 sequence: CASSKSGTASNQPQHF. The CDR3 nucleotides read TGTGCCAGCAGCAAATCGGGGACAGCTAGCAATCAGCCCCAGCATTTT.

In this sample, this clonotype turned up many times. V usage is TRBV24-1 and J usage is TRBJ2-5; TRBD1 aligns across 10 bases. The length of the CDR3 is 16 residues. Germline CDR1 and CDR2: KGHDR and SFDVKD. The J segment lost 5 bases and the V segment lost 4 bases, leaving 9 bases of the junction unmatched. CDR3 amino acids: CATSDSRDRGGETQYF. CDR3 nucleotide sequence: TGTGCCACCAGTGACTCGAGGGACAGGGGAGGGGAGACCCAGTACTTC.

This clonotype was seen many times. This rearrangement joins TRBV7-2 to TRBJ1-2; D unresolved. The CDR3 contains 14 residues. Trimming left V 5 bases short and J 3 bases short, with 13 bases between. Germline-derived CDR1 and CDR2 are SGHTA and FQGNSA. The CDR3, as DNA: TGTGCCAGCAGCCCTACATCCGTGCACTATGGCTACACCTTC. Translating gives CASSPTSVHYGYTF.

This clonotype has a count of ten or more. The V call is TRBV29-1, the J call TRBJ1-3, with D possibly matching TRBD1 (5 bases). The CDR3 runs to 15 residues. V was pared by 7 bases and J by 0 bases, with 16 bases between. CDR1 is SQVTM, CDR2 ANQGSEA, per germline. CDR3 residues: CSAQGPAGSGNTIYF. CDR3 nucleotides: TGCAGCGCCCAGGGTCCAGCAGGCTCTGGAAACACCATATATTTT. The full variable domain, in which reference TRBV29-1 and TRBJ1-3 provide the parts outside the CDR3, is SAVISQKPSRDICQRGTSLTIQCQVDSQVTMMFWYRQQPGQSLTLIATANQGSEATYESGFVIDKFPISRPNLTFSTLTVSNMSPEDSSIYLCSAQGPAGSGNTIYFGEGSWLTVV.

This clonotype was picked up many times. The chain links TRBV15 to TRBJ1-1; no firm D call. The CDR3 runs 14 residues. CDR1 and CDR2 from the germline V gene are LNHNV and YYDKDF (reference sequence). V lost 3 bases to trimming and J lost 1 base, with 9 bases between them. CDR3: CATSRYLTNTEAFF. DNA for the CDR3: TGTGCCACCAGCAGGTATCTTACGAACACTGAAGCTTTCTTT.

This clonotype was observed a few times. The V call is TRBV14, the J call TRBJ2-7; 7 bases agree with TRBD2. The CDR3 is made up of 15 amino acids. Looked up from germline, CDR1 is SGHDN and CDR2 is FVKESK. V trimming: 4 bases; J trimming: 2 bases; junction bases outside the gene matches: 8. The CDR3 protein is CASSLGLGRTYEQYF. For the CDR3, the DNA is TGTGCCAGCAGCCTCGGACTAGGAAGAACCTACGAGCAGTACTTC. The full variable domain, its missing parts supplied by reference TRBV14 and TRBJ2-7, is EAGVTQFPSHSVIEKGQTVTLRCDPISGHDNLYWYRRVMGKEIKFLLHFVKESKQDESGMPNNRFLAERTGGTYSTLKVQPAELEDSGVYFCASSLGLGRTYEQYFGPGTRLTVT.

This clonotype was observed many times. V is TRBV7-2 and J is TRBJ1-3, with a weak D call TRBD1 (6 bases). Germline loops: CDR1 SGHTA, CDR2 FQGNSA. V was cut by 5 bases and J by 4 bases, with 15 bases left in between. CDR3 length equals 15 residues. The CDR3 DNA sequence: TGTGCCAGCAGCATTACAGGGCAGGGGGGAAACACCATATATTTT. Translation: CASSITGQGGNTIYF. The variable domain in full, completed from reference TRBV7-2 and TRBJ1-3, reads GAGVSQSPSNKVTEKGKDVELRCDPISGHTALYWYRQSLGQGLEFLIYFQGNSAPDKSGLPSDRFSAERTGGSVSTLTIQRTQQEDSAVYLCASSITGQGGNTIYFGEGSWLTVV.